Described below is a single TCR beta chain sequence and its context. Antigen unknown. This sample is drawn from a study of Ad26.COV2.S vaccination and SARS-CoV-2 variants. Study findings and constraints: People given the vaccine had a wider spike-specific TCR breadth than placebo recipients did. In TCR breadth and depth analyses, total T cell responses may have been underestimated.

The germline gives CDR1 WNHNN, CDR2 SYGVQD (reference sequence). Trimming removed 2 bases from V and 3 bases from J; junction bases left unmatched: 12. The CDR3 is 17 residues long. Profiled with immunoSEQ multiplex PCR; TCRdb holds only in-frame clones, not every one. The sample includes about 320,000 clones, around four fifths seen only once; the top ten take 2.1%. Treatment of the sample: around 19 received Ad26.COV2.S at low or high dose, single or two shots; 5 received placebo; per-sample allocation not given. Vaccine and placebo recipients were sampled on day 63 after the first injection. The receptor was derived from a person between 18 and 65 years old who received the Ad26.COV2.S COVID-19 vaccine or a placebo. The rearrangement uses TRBV10-1 and TRBJ2-7; 8 bases are shared with TRBD2. Sequences were derived from peripheral blood, sampled in a trial of Ad26.COV2.S vaccine versus placebo. This CDR3 reads CASSETRPSGGFYEQYF. CDR3 bases: TGCGCCAGCAGTGAGACTCGGCCAAGCGGGGGTTTCTACGAGCAGTACTTC.